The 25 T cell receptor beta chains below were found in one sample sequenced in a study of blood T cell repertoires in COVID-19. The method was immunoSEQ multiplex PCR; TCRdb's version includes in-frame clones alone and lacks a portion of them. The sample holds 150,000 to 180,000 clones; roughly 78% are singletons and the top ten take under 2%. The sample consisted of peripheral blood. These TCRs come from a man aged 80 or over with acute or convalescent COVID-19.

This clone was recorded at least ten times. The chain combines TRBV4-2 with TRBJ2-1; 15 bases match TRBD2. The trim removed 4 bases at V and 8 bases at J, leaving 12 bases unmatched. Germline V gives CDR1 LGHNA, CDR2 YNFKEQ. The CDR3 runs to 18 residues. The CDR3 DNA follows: TGTGCCAGCAGCCCCGCGGGACTAGCGGGGGGAATCGGAGATGAGCAGTTCTTC. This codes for CASSPAGLAGGIGDEQFF.

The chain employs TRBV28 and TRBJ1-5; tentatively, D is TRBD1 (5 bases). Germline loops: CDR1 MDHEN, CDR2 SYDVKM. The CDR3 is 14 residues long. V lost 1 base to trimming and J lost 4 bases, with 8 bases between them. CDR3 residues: CASSLFRANQPQHF. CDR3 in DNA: TGTGCCAGCAGTTTATTCAGGGCTAATCAGCCCCAGCATTTT.

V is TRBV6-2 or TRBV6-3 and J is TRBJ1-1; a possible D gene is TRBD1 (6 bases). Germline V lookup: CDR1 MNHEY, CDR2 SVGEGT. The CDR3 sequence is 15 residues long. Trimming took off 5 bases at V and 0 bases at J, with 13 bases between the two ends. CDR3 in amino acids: CASSVAGALNTEAFF. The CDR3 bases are TGTGCCAGCAGTGTGGCAGGGGCCTTGAACACTGAAGCTTTCTTT.

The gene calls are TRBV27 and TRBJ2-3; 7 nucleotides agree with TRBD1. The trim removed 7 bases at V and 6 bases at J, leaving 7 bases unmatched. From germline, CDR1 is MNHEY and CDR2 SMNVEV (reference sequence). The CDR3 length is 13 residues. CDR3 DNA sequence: TGTGCCAGCATGGTGGACAGGTGGGATACGCAGTATTTT. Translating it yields CASMVDRWDTQYF.

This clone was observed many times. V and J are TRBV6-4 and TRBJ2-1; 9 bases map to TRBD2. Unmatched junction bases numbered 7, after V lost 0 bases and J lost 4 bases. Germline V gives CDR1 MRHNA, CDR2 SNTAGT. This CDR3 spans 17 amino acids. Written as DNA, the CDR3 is TGTGCCAGCAGTGACTCCAGCGGGGGGACCTTATACAATGAGCAGTTCTTC. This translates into CASSDSSGGTLYNEQFF.

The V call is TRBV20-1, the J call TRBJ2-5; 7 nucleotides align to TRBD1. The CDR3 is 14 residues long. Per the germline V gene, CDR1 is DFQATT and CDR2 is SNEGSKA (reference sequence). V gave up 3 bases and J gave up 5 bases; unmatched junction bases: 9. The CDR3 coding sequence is TGCAGTGCTAGTGAGACAGGGATGCGGGAGACCCAGTACTTC. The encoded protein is CSASETGMRETQYF.

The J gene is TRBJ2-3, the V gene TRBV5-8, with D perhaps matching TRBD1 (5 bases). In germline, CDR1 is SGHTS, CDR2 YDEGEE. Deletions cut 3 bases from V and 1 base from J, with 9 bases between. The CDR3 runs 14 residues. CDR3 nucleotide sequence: TGTGCCAGCAGCTACAGGATGGGCACAGATACGCAGTATTTT. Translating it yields CASSYRMGTDTQYF.

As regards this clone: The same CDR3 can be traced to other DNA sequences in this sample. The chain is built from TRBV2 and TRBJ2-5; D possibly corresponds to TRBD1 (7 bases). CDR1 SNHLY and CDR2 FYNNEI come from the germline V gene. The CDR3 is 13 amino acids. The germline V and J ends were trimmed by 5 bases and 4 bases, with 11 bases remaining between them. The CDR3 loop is CASSYRGGETQYF. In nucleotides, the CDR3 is TGTGCCAGCAGTTACAGGGGAGGAGAGACCCAGTACTTC.

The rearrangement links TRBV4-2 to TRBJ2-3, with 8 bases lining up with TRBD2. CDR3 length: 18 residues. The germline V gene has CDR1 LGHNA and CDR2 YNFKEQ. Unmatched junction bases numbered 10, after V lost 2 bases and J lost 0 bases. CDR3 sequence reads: CASSQIGGGGRSTDTQYF. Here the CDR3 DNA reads TGTGCCAGCAGCCAAATCGGAGGCGGGGGGCGGAGCACAGATACGCAGTATTTT.

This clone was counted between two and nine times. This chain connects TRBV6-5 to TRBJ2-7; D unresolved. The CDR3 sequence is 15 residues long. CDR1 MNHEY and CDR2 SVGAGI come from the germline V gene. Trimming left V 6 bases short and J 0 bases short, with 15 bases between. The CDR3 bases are TGTGCCAGCAGAGCGACTGGAAGCAGCTCCTACGAGCAGTACGTC. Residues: CASRATGSSSYEQYV.

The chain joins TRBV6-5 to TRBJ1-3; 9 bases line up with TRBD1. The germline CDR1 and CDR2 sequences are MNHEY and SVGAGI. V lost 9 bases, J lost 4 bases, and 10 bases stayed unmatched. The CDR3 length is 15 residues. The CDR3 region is CASMNRGRVGNTIYF. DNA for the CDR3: TGTGCCAGTATGAACAGGGGGCGCGTGGGAAACACCATATATTTT.

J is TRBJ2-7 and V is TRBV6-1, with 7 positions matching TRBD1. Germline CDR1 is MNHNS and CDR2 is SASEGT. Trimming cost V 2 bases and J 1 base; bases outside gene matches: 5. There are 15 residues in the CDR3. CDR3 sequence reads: CASSEYRGRSYEQYV. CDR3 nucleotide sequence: TGTGCCAGCAGTGAATACAGGGGCCGTTCCTACGAGCAGTACGTC.

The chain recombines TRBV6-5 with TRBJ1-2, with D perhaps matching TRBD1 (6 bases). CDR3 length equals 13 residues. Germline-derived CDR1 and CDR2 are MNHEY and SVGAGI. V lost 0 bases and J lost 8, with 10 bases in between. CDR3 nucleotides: TGTGCCAGCAGTTACTCAGGGGGTCTCGGCTACACCTTC. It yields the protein CASSYSGGLGYTF.

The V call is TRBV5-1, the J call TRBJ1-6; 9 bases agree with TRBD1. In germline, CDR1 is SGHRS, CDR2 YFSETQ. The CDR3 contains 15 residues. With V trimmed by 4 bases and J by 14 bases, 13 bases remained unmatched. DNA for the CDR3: TGCGCCAGCAGCCAGGACACCGGACAGGGGATGTCCCTCCACTTT. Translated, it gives CASSQDTGQGMSLHF.

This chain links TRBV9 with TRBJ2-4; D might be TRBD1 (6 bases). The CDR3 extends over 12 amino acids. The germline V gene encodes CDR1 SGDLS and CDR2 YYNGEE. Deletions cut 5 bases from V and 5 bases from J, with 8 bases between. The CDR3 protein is CASRGGENIQYF. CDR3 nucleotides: TGTGCCAGCAGAGGGGGTGAAAACATTCAGTACTTC.

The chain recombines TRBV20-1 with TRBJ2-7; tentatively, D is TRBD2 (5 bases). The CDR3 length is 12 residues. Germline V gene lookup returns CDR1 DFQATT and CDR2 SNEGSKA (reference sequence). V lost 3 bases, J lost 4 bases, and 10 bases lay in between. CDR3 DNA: TGCAGTGCTAGTGGGAGTGGGTACGAGCAGTACTTC. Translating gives CSASGSGYEQYF.

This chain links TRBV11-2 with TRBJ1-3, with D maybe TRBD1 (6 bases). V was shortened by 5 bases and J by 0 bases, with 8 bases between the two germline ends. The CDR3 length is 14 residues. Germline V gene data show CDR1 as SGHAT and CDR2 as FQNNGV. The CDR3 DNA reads TGTGCCAGCAGCCAGGGGAGCTCTGGAAACACCATATATTTT. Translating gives CASSQGSSGNTIYF.

In DNA form, the CDR3 reads TGTGCCAGCAGCCGACTTAGCTCTGGAAACACCATATATTTT. Translated: CASSRLSSGNTIYF. This chain joins TRBV7-9 and TRBJ1-3, with D hard to call. V lost 5 bases and J lost 0, with 8 bases in between. Germline assignment: CDR1 SEHNR and CDR2 FQNEAQ (reference sequence). This CDR3 spans 14 amino acids.

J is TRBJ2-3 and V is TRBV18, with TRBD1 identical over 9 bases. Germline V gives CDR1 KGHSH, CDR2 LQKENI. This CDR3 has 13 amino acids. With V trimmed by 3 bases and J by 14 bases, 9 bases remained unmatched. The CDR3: CASSPPQGAIRYF. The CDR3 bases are TGTGCCAGCTCACCCCCACAGGGGGCGATTCGGTATTTT.

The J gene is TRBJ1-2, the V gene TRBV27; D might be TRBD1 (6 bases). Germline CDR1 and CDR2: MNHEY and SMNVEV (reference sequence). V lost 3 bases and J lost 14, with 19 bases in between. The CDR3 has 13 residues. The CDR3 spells CASSFAPGHGWTF. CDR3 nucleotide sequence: TGTGCCAGCAGTTTTGCCCCGGGACACGGTTGGACCTTC.

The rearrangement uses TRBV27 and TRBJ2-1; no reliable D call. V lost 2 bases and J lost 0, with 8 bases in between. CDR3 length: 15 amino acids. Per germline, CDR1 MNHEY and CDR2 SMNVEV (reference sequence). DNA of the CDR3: TGTGCCAGCAGTTTAGCGCGAGGCTCCTACAATGAGCAGTTCTTC. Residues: CASSLARGSYNEQFF.

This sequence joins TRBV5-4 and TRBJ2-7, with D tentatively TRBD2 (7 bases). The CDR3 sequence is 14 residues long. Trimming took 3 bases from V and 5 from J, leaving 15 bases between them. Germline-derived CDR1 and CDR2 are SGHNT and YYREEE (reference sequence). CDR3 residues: CASSSRAGADEQYV. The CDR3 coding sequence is TGTGCCAGCAGCTCGAGGGCGGGGGCAGACGAGCAGTACGTC.

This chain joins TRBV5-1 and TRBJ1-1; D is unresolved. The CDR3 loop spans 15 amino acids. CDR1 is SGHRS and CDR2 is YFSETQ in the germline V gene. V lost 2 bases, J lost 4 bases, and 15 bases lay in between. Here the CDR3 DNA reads TGCGCCAGCAGCTTCTCCGGACTAGGTGGCACTGAAGCTTTCTTT. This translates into CASSFSGLGGTEAFF.

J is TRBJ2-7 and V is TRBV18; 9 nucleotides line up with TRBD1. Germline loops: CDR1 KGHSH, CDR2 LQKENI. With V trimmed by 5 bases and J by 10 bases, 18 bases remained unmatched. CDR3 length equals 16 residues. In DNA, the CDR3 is TGTGCCAGCTCAACAGGACAGGGGAGCTTTGGGGGGGAACAGTACGTC. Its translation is CASSTGQGSFGGEQYV.

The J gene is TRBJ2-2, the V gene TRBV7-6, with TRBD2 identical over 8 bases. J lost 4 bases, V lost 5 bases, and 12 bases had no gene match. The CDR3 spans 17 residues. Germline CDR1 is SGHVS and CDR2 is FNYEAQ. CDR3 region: CASSPGISGGPTGELFF. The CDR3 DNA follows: TGTGCCAGCAGCCCAGGAATAAGCGGGGGTCCCACCGGGGAGCTGTTTTTT.